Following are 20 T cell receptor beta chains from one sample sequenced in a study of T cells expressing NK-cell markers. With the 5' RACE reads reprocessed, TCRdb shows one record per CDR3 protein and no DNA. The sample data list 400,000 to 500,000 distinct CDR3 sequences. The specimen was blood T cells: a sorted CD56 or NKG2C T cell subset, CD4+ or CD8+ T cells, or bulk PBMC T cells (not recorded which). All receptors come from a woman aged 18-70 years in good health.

The CDR3 sequence is CASNGAGKNTEAFF. The rearrangement joins TRBV19 to TRBJ1-1. This CDR3 has 14 amino acids. Germline values: CDR1 LNHDA, CDR2 SQIVND (reference sequence).

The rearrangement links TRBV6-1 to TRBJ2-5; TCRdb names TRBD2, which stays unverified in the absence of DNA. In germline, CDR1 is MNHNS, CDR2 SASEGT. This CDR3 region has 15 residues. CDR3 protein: CASSSLGAAQETQYF.

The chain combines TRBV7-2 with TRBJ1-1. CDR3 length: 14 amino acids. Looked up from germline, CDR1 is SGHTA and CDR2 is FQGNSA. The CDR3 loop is CASSLAGRYTEAFF.

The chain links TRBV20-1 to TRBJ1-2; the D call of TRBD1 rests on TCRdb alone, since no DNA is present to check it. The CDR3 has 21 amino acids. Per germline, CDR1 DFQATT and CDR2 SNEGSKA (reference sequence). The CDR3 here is CSATTPPVGRDRGDAVYGYTF.

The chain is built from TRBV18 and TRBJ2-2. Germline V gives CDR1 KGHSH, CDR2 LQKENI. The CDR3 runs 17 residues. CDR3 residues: CASSLTPVASNTGELFF.

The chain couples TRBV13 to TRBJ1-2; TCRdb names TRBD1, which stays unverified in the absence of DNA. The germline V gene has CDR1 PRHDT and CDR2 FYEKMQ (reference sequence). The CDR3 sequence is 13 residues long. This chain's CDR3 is CASSQTGNYGYTF.

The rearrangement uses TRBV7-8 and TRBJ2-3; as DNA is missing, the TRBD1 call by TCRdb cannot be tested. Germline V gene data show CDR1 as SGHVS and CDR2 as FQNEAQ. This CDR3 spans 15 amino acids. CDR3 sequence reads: CASSLNGPNTDTQYF. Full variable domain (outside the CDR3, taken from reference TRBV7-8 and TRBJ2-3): GAGVSQSPRYKVAKRGQDVALRCDPISGHVSLFWYQQALGQGPEFLTYFQNEAQLDKSGLPSDRFFAERPEGSVSTLKIQRTQQEDSAVYLCASSLNGPNTDTQYFGPGTRLTVL.

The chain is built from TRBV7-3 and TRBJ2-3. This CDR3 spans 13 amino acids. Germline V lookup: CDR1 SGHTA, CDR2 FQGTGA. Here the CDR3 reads CASSLTLGDTQYF.

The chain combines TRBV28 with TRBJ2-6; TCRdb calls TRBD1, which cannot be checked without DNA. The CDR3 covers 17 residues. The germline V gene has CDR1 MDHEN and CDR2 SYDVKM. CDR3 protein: CASSPMGGPSGANVLTF.

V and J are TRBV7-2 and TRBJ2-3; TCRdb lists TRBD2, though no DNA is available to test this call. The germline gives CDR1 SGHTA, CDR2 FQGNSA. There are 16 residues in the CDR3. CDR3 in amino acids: CASSSGTSGSHDTQYF. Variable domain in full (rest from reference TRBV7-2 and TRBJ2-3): GAGVSQSPSNKVTEKGKDVELRCDPISGHTALYWYRQSLGQGLEFLIYFQGNSAPDKSGLPSDRFSAERTGGSVSTLTIQRTQQEDSAVYLCASSSGTSGSHDTQYFGPGTRLTVL.

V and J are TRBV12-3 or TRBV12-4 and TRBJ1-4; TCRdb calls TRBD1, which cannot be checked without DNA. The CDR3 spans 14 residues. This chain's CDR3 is CASSFQGSDEKLFF.

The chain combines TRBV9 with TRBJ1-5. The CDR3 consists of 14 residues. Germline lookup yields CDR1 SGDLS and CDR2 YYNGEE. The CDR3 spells CASSPSGRDQPQHF.

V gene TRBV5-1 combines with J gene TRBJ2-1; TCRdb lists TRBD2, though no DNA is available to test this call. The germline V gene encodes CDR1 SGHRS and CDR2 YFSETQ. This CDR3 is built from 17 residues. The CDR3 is CASSLGVSGSSYNEQFF.

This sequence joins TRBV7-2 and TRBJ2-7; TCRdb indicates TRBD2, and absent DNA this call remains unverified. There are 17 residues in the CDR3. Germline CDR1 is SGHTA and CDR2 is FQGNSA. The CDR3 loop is CASSLADELAVTYEQYF.

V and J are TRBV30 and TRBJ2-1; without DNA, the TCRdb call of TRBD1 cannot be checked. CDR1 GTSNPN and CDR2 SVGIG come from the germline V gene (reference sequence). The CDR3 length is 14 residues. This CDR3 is CAWTRQGSYNEQFF. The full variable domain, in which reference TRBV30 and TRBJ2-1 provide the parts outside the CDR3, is SQTIHQWPATLVQPVGSPLSLECTVEGTSNPNLYWYRQAAGRGLQLLFYSVGIGQISSEVPQNLSASRPQDRQFILSSKKLLLSDSGFYLCAWTRQGSYNEQFFGPGTRLTVL.

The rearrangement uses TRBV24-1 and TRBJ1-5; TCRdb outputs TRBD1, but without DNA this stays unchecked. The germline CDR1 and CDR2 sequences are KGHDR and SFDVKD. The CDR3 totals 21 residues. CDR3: CATSALRTVTWWHYSNQPQHF.

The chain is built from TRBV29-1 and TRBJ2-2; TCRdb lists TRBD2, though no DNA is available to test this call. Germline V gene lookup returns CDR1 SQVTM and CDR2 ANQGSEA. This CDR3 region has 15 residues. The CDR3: CSVDRRDITTGELFF.

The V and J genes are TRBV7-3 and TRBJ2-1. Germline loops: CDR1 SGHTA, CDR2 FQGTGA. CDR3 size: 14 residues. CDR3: CASSYQLSYNEQFF.

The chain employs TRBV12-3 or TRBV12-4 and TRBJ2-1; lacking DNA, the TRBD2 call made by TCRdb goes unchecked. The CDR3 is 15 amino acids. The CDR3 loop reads CASSFVASGDRGQFF.

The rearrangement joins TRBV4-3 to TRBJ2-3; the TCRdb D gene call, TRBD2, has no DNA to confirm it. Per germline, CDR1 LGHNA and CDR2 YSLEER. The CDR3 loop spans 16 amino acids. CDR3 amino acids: CASSQEGTSRTDTQYF.